The entry below describes one T cell receptor beta chain. The data originate from a study of blood T cell repertoires in COVID-19. Study information: From the United States, Italy and Spain came samples of acute and convalescent COVID-19.

Only in-frame clones appear in the TCRdb table, and some are missing; sequencing was by immunoSEQ multiplex PCR. The table lists more than 250,000 clones, more than 75% of them singletons. This receptor was taken from a man aged 50 to 59 with active or convalescent COVID-19. Sequencing input: peripheral blood.

The CDR3 loop reads CASSLGLAGTLYEQYF. The CDR3 DNA follows: TGTGCCAGCAGCTTAGGGCTAGCGGGGACCCTGTACGAGCAGTACTTC. The chain joins TRBV7-2 to TRBJ2-7; 9 bases are shared with TRBD2. Germline V gene lookup returns CDR1 SGHTA and CDR2 FQGNSA. This CDR3 is built from 16 residues. After removal of 1 base from V and 4 bases from J, the junction contained 8 bases not matched to a gene.